These 10 T cell receptor beta chains came from one sample sequenced in a study of CD4+ T cells in melanoma. The protocol was immunoSEQ multiplex PCR, while the TCRdb copy is restricted to in-frame clones and leaves out a portion. This table has about 140,000 clones, 80% to 95% appearing once. The receptors stem from a human donor with melanoma.

The V and J genes are TRBV11-2 and TRBJ1-1; D gene uncertain. The germline V gene has CDR1 SGHAT and CDR2 FQNNGV. The V gene lost 2 bases and the J gene lost 1 base, with 5 bases spanning the gap. The CDR3 runs to 13 residues. DNA for the CDR3: TGTGCCAGCAGCTTAATGAAGAACACTGAAGCTTTCTTT. It is translated as CASSLMKNTEAFF.

This chain connects TRBV6-6 to TRBJ1-1, with 7 positions matching TRBD1. CDR1 and CDR2 (germline): MNHNY, SVGAGI (reference sequence). CDR3 length equals 15 residues. V lost 6 bases, J lost 2 bases, and 9 bases stayed unmatched. DNA for the CDR3: TGTGCCAGCAGACGCCCGACAGGGAGTAACACTGAAGCTTTCTTT. Translation: CASRRPTGSNTEAFF.

V usage is TRBV5-1 and J usage is TRBJ2-5; 10 bases are shared with TRBD2. Germline lookup yields CDR1 SGHRS and CDR2 YFSETQ. The length of the CDR3 is 16 residues. J gave up 5 bases and V 2 bases, and 9 bases lay outside the gene matches. CDR3 protein: CASSFPSGGAGETQYF. As DNA, the CDR3 is TGCGCCAGCAGCTTCCCGAGCGGGGGGGCCGGGGAGACCCAGTACTTC.

V usage is TRBV30 and J usage is TRBJ1-2, with D possibly being TRBD1 (5 bases). The length of the CDR3 is 13 residues. CDR1 is GTSNPN, CDR2 SVGIG, per germline (reference sequence). V lost 2 bases and J 7 bases, leaving 14 bases between the germline ends. The CDR3 bases are TGTGCCTGGAGTATTGGGAGGGGCTCTGGCTACACCTTC. It codes for CAWSIGRGSGYTF.

V gene TRBV30 combines with J gene TRBJ2-5; 9 bases are shared with TRBD2. CDR3 length equals 14 residues. The ends lost 4 bases at V and 5 bases at J; junction bases unmatched: 8. Germline CDR1 and CDR2: GTSNPN and SVGIG (reference sequence). The CDR3 DNA is TGTGCCTGGAATGTCATAGCGGGGGCGGAGACCCAGTACTTC. Protein product: CAWNVIAGAETQYF.

The chain joins TRBV7-3 to TRBJ2-1, with 11 bases aligning to TRBD2. Per the germline V gene, CDR1 is SGHTA and CDR2 is FQGTGA. The CDR3 length is 17 residues. J lost 10 bases, V lost 5 bases, and 16 bases had no gene match. This CDR3 reads CASSPNVGLAALGEQFF. The CDR3 nucleotides read TGTGCCAGCAGCCCCAATGTGGGACTAGCGGCTTTAGGAGAGCAGTTCTTC.

The V gene is TRBV9, the J gene TRBJ2-5; the match to TRBD2 covers 9 bases. The V gene's germline CDR1 is SGDLS and CDR2 YYNGEE. This CDR3 is built from 14 residues. V lost 3 bases to trimming and J lost 8 bases; unmatched junction nucleotides: 8. Here the CDR3 DNA reads TGTGCCAGCAGCGACGTAGCGGGGGACGAAACCCAGTACTTC. Translation gives CASSDVAGDETQYF.

This chain connects TRBV5-5 to TRBJ1-1; no firm D call. V dropped 1 base and J dropped 5 bases, with 6 bases sitting between them. Germline CDR1 reads SGHKS; CDR2 reads YYEKEE (reference sequence). The CDR3 consists of 12 residues. The CDR3 sequence: CASSLRWTEAFF. CDR3 DNA: TGTGCCAGCAGCTTGAGATGGACTGAAGCTTTCTTT.

This chain links TRBV10-3 with TRBJ1-4, with 9 bases matching TRBD1. Unmatched junction bases numbered 5, after V lost 10 bases and J lost 5 bases. This CDR3 comprises 13 residues. Germline V gene lookup returns CDR1 ENHRY and CDR2 SYGVKD. CDR3: CATGTGQNEKLFF. CDR3 DNA sequence: TGTGCCACCGGGACAGGGCAGAATGAAAAACTGTTTTTT.

This clone was counted a single time. The chain combines TRBV5-1 with TRBJ1-5; no definite D call. Germline V gives CDR1 SGHRS, CDR2 YFSETQ. V lost 6 bases and J 7 bases, leaving 14 bases between the germline ends. CDR3 length: 13 amino acids. The CDR3 loop reads CASTLDVGQPQHF. DNA of the CDR3: TGCGCCAGCACCCTCGACGTGGGACAGCCCCAGCATTTT.